Shown below are 20 T cell receptor beta chains from a single sample sequenced in a study of OX40 agonist ivuxolimab in advanced cancers. Clones were read by immunoSEQ multiplex PCR, and TCRdb kept only the in-frame ones, dropping some. The sample has 85,000 to 100,000 clones, 85% to 95% seen once. This specimen was CD4+ or CD8+ T cells sorted from blood, taken in a trial of the OX40 agonist ivuxolimab. Receptor source: an adult with an advanced solid tumor such as melanoma, head and neck, liver or kidney cancer.

V gene TRBV7-2 combines with J gene TRBJ1-2, with 9 positions matching TRBD1. There are 16 residues in the CDR3. The V and J ends lost 4 bases and 6 bases, in that order; junction bases with no gene match: 12. Germline CDR1 SGHTA, CDR2 FQGNSA. CDR3 residues: CASSSNSHRDRDGYTF. The CDR3 DNA is TGTGCCAGCAGCTCGAATAGTCACCGGGACAGGGATGGCTACACCTTC.

V and J are TRBV9 and TRBJ2-1; D is unresolved. The CDR3 length is 14 residues. Trimming removed 4 bases at V and 6 bases at J, with 14 bases between. CDR1 and CDR2 from the germline V gene are SGDLS and YYNGEE. The CDR3 protein is CASSIPSGRNEQFF. For the CDR3, the DNA is TGTGCCAGCAGCATTCCTAGTGGCCGCAATGAGCAGTTCTTC.

The V call is TRBV7-4, the J call TRBJ2-1, with D hard to call. CDR3 length: 11 residues. Germline-derived CDR1 and CDR2 are SGHVT and SQSDAQ. Trimming shortened V by 6 bases and J by 5 bases, and 5 bases separated the two germline ends. The CDR3 spells CASRPHNEQFF. DNA of the CDR3: TGTGCCAGCAGGCCTCACAATGAGCAGTTCTTC.

This rearrangement joins TRBV5-6 to TRBJ1-5; D unresolved. Germline CDR1 and CDR2: SGHDT and YYEEEE. This CDR3 is built from 13 residues. Trimming took off 4 bases at V and 0 bases at J, with 5 bases between the two ends. The CDR3 nucleotides read TGTGCCAGCAGCAGTTATAGCAATCAGCCCCAGCATTTT. It encodes CASSSYSNQPQHF.

The sample holds one count of this clone. The chain uses TRBV30 and TRBJ2-7; 10 bases line up with TRBD1. Germline CDR1 reads GTSNPN; CDR2 reads SVGIG (reference sequence). The length of the CDR3 is 16 residues. V shed 1 base and J 6 bases; nucleotides not matched to a gene: 12. CDR3 nucleotide sequence: TGTGCCTGGAGTGAAGACTCCGGGACAGGGGTATTCGAGCAGTACTTC. It encodes CAWSEDSGTGVFEQYF.

The V gene is TRBV10-3, the J gene TRBJ1-6; no clear D gene. This CDR3 contains 15 residues. V lost 10 bases and J lost 4, with 17 bases in between. Germline lookup yields CDR1 ENHRY and CDR2 SYGVKD. The CDR3 here is CATMAMGSYNSPLHF. The CDR3 nucleotides read TGTGCCACCATGGCGATGGGAAGTTATAATTCACCCCTCCACTTT.

The CDR3 loop reads CASSPRDGSNTEAFF. CDR3 nucleotide sequence: TGCGCCAGCAGTCCCCGGGACGGATCGAACACTGAAGCTTTCTTT. V usage is TRBV10-2 and J usage is TRBJ1-1, with D perhaps TRBD1 (5 bases). This CDR3 is 15 amino acids long. The V end lost 5 bases, the J end lost 1 base, and 14 bases lay between the germline ends. In germline, CDR1 is WSHSY, CDR2 SAAADI.

V is TRBV5-8 and J is TRBJ1-3; D gene ambiguous. This CDR3 region has 14 residues. CDR1 SGHTS and CDR2 YDEGEE come from the germline V gene. Trimming pared 0 bases from V and 0 bases from J, leaving 4 bases between. The CDR3 DNA reads as TGTGCCAGCAGCTTGGAGGTCTCTGGAAACACCATATATTTT. It translates to CASSLEVSGNTIYF.

The chain employs TRBV9 and TRBJ2-1, with 13 bases that match TRBD2. CDR3 length equals 17 residues. V lost 5 bases and J lost 8; bases outside the gene matches: 13. Germline V lookup: CDR1 SGDLS, CDR2 YYNGEE. CDR3 in DNA: TGTGCCAGCAGGGACCCCGGGACTAGCGGGAAGGCTTATGAGCAGTTCTTC. This translates into CASRDPGTSGKAYEQFF. The full variable domain, with the rest looked up from reference TRBV9 and TRBJ2-1, is DSGVTQTPKHLITATGQRVTLRCSPRSGDLSVYWYQQSLDQGLQFLIQYYNGEERAKGNILERFSAQQFPDLHSELNLSSLELGDSALYFCASRDPGTSGKAYEQFFGPGTRLTVL.

The V and J genes are TRBV19 and TRBJ1-1; 8 bases fit TRBD1. J was trimmed by 4 bases and V by 4 bases; bases with no gene match: 14. The CDR3 length is 17 residues. In germline, CDR1 is LNHDA, CDR2 SQIVND (reference sequence). CDR3 protein: CASSNQGASLWITEAFF. The CDR3 DNA sequence: TGTGCCAGTAGTAATCAGGGGGCTTCTTTATGGATCACTGAAGCTTTCTTT.

In nucleotides, the CDR3 is TGTGCCAGCTCACCACCGGCGGTCAGTCTAGCCAAAAACATTCAGTACTTC. It codes for CASSPPAVSLAKNIQYF. V is TRBV18 and J is TRBJ2-4; no clear D. The CDR3 is 17 residues long. The V end lost 0 bases, the J end lost 0 bases, and 12 bases lay between the germline ends. Germline-derived CDR1 and CDR2 are KGHSH and LQKENI.

The chain has TRBV9 and TRBJ2-1, with a tentative D call TRBD2 (6 bases). V gave up 4 bases and J gave up 5 bases, with 16 bases separating them. Germline lookup yields CDR1 SGDLS and CDR2 YYNGEE. This CDR3 region has 15 residues. The CDR3 DNA reads as TGTGCCAGCAGCCCGACGGGAGACGTAAACAATGAGCAGTTCTTC. Residues: CASSPTGDVNNEQFF.

A single count supports this clone. The gene calls are TRBV28 and TRBJ2-7, with TRBD1 identical over 7 bases. Losses at the gene ends were 5 bases for V and 0 bases for J; bases not matched to a gene: 7. Germline CDR1 MDHEN, CDR2 SYDVKM. The CDR3 covers 15 residues. DNA of the CDR3: TGTGCCAGCAGTCCGGGACAGAGAAGCTCCTACGAGCAGTACTTC. Translation: CASSPGQRSSYEQYF.

This clone was observed a few times. The gene calls are TRBV30 and TRBJ1-5; 7 positions agree with TRBD1. V trimming: 5 bases; J trimming: 3 bases; junction bases outside the gene matches: 7. CDR1 and CDR2 (germline): GTSNPN, SVGIG (reference sequence). CDR3 length equals 14 residues. DNA for the CDR3: TGTGCCTGGGGGCCTACAGGGGCCAATCAGCCCCAGCATTTT. It encodes CAWGPTGANQPQHF.

As to this clone: Other DNA sequences from this sample encode an identical CDR3 as well. The chain couples TRBV5-1 to TRBJ2-5; D unresolved. CDR3 length: 14 residues. Trimming removed 0 bases at V and 5 bases at J, with 11 bases between. Germline loops: CDR1 SGHRS, CDR2 YFSETQ. CDR3 region: CASSLGPFGETQYF. In nucleotides, the CDR3 is TGCGCCAGCAGCTTGGGGCCCTTCGGGGAGACCCAGTACTTC.

This clone was counted once. V is TRBV5-1 and J is TRBJ1-5; possibly TRBD1 for D (5 bases). This CDR3 spans 14 amino acids. Germline CDR1 and CDR2: SGHRS and YFSETQ. The V end was cut by 4 bases, the J end by 4 bases, with 12 bases between. CDR3 amino acids: CASSAGTGNQPQHF. Written as DNA, the CDR3 is TGCGCCAGCAGCGCCGGGACGGGAAATCAGCCCCAGCATTTT.

V gene TRBV12-5 combines with J gene TRBJ2-1, with D possibly being TRBD1 (5 bases). The CDR3 consists of 15 residues. Germline V gene lookup returns CDR1 LGHNT and CDR2 FRNRAP. Between the trimmed V and J ends, which lost 1 base and 0 bases, there was a span of 7 bases. CDR3 sequence: CASGLGQSSYNEQFF. The DNA for the CDR3 is TGTGCTAGTGGTTTGGGACAGAGCTCCTACAATGAGCAGTTCTTC.

The chain recombines TRBV4-3 with TRBJ2-1; 7 nucleotides agree with TRBD2. The CDR3 sequence is 14 residues long. From germline, CDR1 is LGHNA and CDR2 YSLEER. V trimming: 2 bases; J trimming: 6 bases; junction bases outside the gene matches: 4. The CDR3 bases are TGCGCCAGCAGCCAAACAGCGGGACGCAATGAGCAGTTCTTC. Translated: CASSQTAGRNEQFF.

V usage is TRBV6-5 and J usage is TRBJ2-1, with 9 nucleotides matching TRBD2. The CDR3 has 13 amino acids. Germline CDR1 and CDR2: MNHEY and SVGAGI. The ends lost 4 bases at V and 14 bases at J; junction bases unmatched: 9. The CDR3 spells CASSLLSSGEEFF. CDR3 sequence (DNA): TGTGCCAGCAGTTTACTCTCTAGCGGGGAGGAGTTCTTC.

This chain uses TRBV19 with TRBJ2-7, with a possible D match to TRBD2 (5 bases). Germline V gene lookup returns CDR1 LNHDA and CDR2 SQIVND (reference sequence). The V gene lost 1 base and the J gene lost 2 bases, with 21 bases spanning the gap. The CDR3 consists of 18 residues. Written as DNA, the CDR3 is TGTGCCAGTAGTATAGGAGGAGGCAGAGGAAGAAGCGCCTACGAGCAGTACTTC. Residues: CASSIGGGRGRSAYEQYF.